This T cell receptor (beta chain) came from a study of CD8+ T cells in alopecia areata. The study's findings and limits: More clonal than normal scalp was lesional scalp, particularly alopecia totalis/universalis. Mice showed TCR sharing more clearly than patients did, possibly owing to HLA.

As part of sample collection, lesional scalp punch biopsies and peripheral blood were taken from alopecia areata patients. Starting from PBMCs, sorting isolated CD4+ and CD8+ T cells. TCR sequencing used cDNA made by reverse transcription of extracted RNA. Data came from immunoSEQ multiplex PCR; TCRdb stores just in-frame clones and leaves some out. The sample consists of 90,000 to 130,000 clones, 55% to 70% of them appearing once. This clone was counted between two and nine times. No antigen is known for it. Sequencing was done on a sample of NKG2D-low CD8+ T cells sorted from blood. The TCR originated in a human donor with alopecia areata.

The CDR3 loop reads CASTFSYEQYF. The CDR3 DNA sequence: TGTGCCAGCACTTTCTCCTACGAGCAGTACTTC. J is TRBJ2-7 and V is TRBV25-1, with D uncertain. This CDR3 contains 11 residues. The germline V and J ends were trimmed by 7 bases and 0 bases, with 4 bases remaining between them. Germline values: CDR1 MGHDK, CDR2 SYGVNS.